Listed here are 8 T cell receptor beta chains from one sample, sequenced in a study of blood T cell repertoires in COVID-19. Sequencing was performed with immunoSEQ multiplex PCR; in TCRdb, only in-frame clones are kept and a portion is missing. The table lists more than 200,000 clones, roughly 86% of them singletons. The source material was peripheral blood. These receptors all stem from an older woman with COVID-19, enrolled during active disease.

The chain recombines TRBV2 with TRBJ1-6, with 8 nucleotides matching TRBD1. CDR3 size: 15 residues. Looked up from germline, CDR1 is SNHLY and CDR2 is FYNNEI. Germline trimming cut 4 bases from V and 9 bases from J; bases unmatched to any gene: 8. The CDR3 DNA follows: TGTGCCAGCAGTGGCTCGACAGGGGAGAGTTCACCCCTCCACTTT. Residues: CASSGSTGESSPLHF. The variable domain in full, with the rest retrieved from reference TRBV2 and TRBJ1-6, is EPEVTQTPSHQVTQMGQEVILRCVPISNHLYFYWYRQILGQKVEFLVSFYNNEISEKSEIFDDQFSVERPDGSNFTLKIRSTKLEDSAMYFCASSGSTGESSPLHFGNGTRLTVT.

The CDR3 here is CSVEDPLQGADEQYF. The CDR3, as DNA: TGCAGCGTTGAAGATCCACTTCAGGGGGCGGACGAGCAGTACTTC. The chain joins TRBV29-1 to TRBJ2-7; 8 nucleotides match TRBD1. Germline V gene data show CDR1 as SQVTM and CDR2 as ANQGSEA. This CDR3 contains 15 residues. V was clipped by 0 bases and J by 5 bases; unmatched bases: 9.

The J gene is TRBJ2-5, the V gene TRBV5-8; D perhaps matches TRBD2 (6 bases). Trimming left V 0 bases short and J 1 base short, with 10 bases between. Germline V gives CDR1 SGHTS, CDR2 YDEGEE. The CDR3 consists of 15 residues. CDR3 nucleotides: TGTGCCAGCAGCTTGGACATTAGCGGCCAAGAGACCCAGTACTTC. Amino acid sequence: CASSLDISGQETQYF.

This clone has more than one count but fewer than ten. The chain has TRBV7-2 and TRBJ1-4; TRBD1 aligns across 8 bases. The CDR3 has 13 amino acids. V lost 5 bases and J lost 7; bases outside the gene matches: 3. Per germline, CDR1 SGHTA and CDR2 FQGNSA. The CDR3 sequence is CASSLGQVEKLFF. Written as DNA, the CDR3 is TGTGCCAGCAGCCTGGGACAGGTTGAAAAACTGTTTTTT.

This chain uses TRBV11-2 with TRBJ2-7; D is undetermined. CDR3 length: 14 residues. Trimming cost V 1 base and J 3 bases, with 10 bases left between them. Germline V gives CDR1 SGHAT, CDR2 FQNNGV. CDR3 residues: CASSLGPGRYEQYF. The CDR3 DNA follows: TGTGCCAGCAGCTTAGGTCCGGGTCGCTACGAGCAGTACTTC.

The J gene is TRBJ1-4, the V gene TRBV5-1, with 10 bases aligning to TRBD1. The J segment lost 17 bases and the V segment lost 3 bases, leaving 7 bases of the junction unmatched. The CDR3 is 12 residues long. Germline-derived CDR1 and CDR2 are SGHRS and YFSETQ. The CDR3 coding sequence is TGCGCCAGCAGCTCCAGACAGGGGGCCTTATTTTTT. Residues: CASSSRQGALFF.

This clone was seen more than once but under ten times. The chain uses TRBV29-1 and TRBJ1-1; unclear D gene. CDR3 length: 11 amino acids. Trimming removed 4 bases from V and 6 bases from J, with 9 bases in between. Germline CDR1 is SQVTM and CDR2 is ANQGSEA. CDR3 sequence (DNA): TGCAGCGTTGGGGAGGACCCTGAAGCTTTCTTT. This translates into CSVGEDPEAFF. Full variable domain (outside the CDR3, taken from reference TRBV29-1 and TRBJ1-1): SAVISQKPSRDICQRGTSLTIQCQVDSQVTMMFWYRQQPGQSLTLIATANQGSEATYESGFVIDKFPISRPNLTFSTLTVSNMSPEDSSIYLCSVGEDPEAFFGQGTRLTVV.

The CDR3 reads CASSRTRATEAFF. The CDR3 DNA sequence: TGTGCCAGCAGTCGCACCAGGGCGACTGAAGCTTTCTTT. The chain joins TRBV6-5 to TRBJ1-1; tentatively, D is TRBD1 (5 bases). CDR1 MNHEY and CDR2 SVGAGI come from the germline V gene. The CDR3 has 13 residues. The V gene lost 5 bases and the J gene lost 5 bases, with 12 bases spanning the gap.